This T cell receptor (beta chain) was sequenced during a study of OX40 agonist ivuxolimab in advanced cancers. Study-wide results and caveats: With doses of 0.1 to 3.0 mg/kg, CD4+ and CD8+ blood T cells had undergone clonal expansion by week 6.

Trimming cost V 3 bases and J 3 bases; bases outside gene matches: 5. The germline CDR1 and CDR2 sequences are MNHEY and SMNVEV (reference sequence). CDR3 length: 16 residues. Concerning this clone: Antigen unknown.

Patients were ruled out by autoimmune disease history or systemic immunosuppression. At cycle 4 day 1, cycle 7 day 1, and baseline, blood was sampled. Libraries were prepared by immunoSEQ multiplex PCR; TCRdb keeps only in-frame clonotypes and omits some of them. The data show under 95,000 clones, about 89% seen once. The chain links TRBV27 to TRBJ2-1; 10 nucleotides line up with TRBD2. The sample in question was CD4+ or CD8+ T cells sorted from blood, obtained in a trial of the OX40 agonist ivuxolimab. This sequence originates from an adult with an advanced solid tumor such as melanoma, head and neck, liver or kidney cancer. CDR3 amino acids: CASSFIAGGFYNEQFF. The DNA of the CDR3 is TGTGCCAGCAGTTTTATAGCGGGAGGCTTCTACAATGAGCAGTTCTTC.